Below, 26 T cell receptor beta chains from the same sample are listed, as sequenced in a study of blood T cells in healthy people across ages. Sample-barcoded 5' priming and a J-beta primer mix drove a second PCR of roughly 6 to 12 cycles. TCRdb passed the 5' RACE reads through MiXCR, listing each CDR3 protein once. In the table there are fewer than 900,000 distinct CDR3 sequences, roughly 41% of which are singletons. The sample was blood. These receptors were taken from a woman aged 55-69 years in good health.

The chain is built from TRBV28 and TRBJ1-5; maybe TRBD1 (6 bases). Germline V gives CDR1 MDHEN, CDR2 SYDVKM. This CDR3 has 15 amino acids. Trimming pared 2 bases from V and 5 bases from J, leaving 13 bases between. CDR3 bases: TGTGCCAGCAGTTTAACCAGGGGCAGCTATCAGCCCCAGCATTTT. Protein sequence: CASSLTRGSYQPQHF.

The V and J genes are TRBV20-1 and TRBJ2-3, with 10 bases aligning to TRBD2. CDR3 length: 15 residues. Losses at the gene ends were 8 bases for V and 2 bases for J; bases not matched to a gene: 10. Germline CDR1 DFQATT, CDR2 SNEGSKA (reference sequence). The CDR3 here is CSISGRGVNTDTQYF. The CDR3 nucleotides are TGCAGTATAAGCGGGAGGGGAGTTAACACAGATACGCAGTATTTT.

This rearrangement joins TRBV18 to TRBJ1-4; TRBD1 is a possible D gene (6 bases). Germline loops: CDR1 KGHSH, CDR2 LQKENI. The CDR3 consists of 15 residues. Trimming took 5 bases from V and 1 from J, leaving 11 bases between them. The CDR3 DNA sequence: TGTGCCAGCTCATCCGCCAGGGGAACTAATGAAAAACTGTTTTTT. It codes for CASSSARGTNEKLFF.

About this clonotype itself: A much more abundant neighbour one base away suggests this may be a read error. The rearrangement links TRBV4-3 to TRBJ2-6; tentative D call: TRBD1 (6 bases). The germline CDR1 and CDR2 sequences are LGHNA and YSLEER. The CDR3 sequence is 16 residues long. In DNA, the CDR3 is TGCGTCAGCAGCCAAGAGTCCGGGACAGGGGCCAACGTCCTGACTTTC. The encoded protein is CVSSQESGTGANVLTF.

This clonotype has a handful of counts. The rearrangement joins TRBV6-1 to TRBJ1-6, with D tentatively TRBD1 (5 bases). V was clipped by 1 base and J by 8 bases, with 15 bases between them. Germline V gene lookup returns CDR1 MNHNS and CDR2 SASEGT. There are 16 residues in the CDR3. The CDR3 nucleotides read TGTGCCAGCAGTGAAGTGGTGGGGCTGAGTGATTCACCCCTCCACTTT. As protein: CASSEVVGLSDSPLHF.

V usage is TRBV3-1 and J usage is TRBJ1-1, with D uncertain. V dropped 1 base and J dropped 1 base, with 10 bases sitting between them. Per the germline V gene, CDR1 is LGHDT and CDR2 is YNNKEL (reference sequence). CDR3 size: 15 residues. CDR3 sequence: CASSQAARTNTEAFF. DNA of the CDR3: TGTGCCAGCAGCCAAGCCGCCCGGACGAACACTGAAGCTTTCTTT.

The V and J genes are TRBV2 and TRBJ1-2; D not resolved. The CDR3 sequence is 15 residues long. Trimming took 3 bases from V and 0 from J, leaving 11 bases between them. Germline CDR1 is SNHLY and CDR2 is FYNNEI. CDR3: CASSEETLANYGYTF. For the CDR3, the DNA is TGTGCCAGCAGTGAGGAGACGTTAGCTAACTATGGCTACACCTTC.

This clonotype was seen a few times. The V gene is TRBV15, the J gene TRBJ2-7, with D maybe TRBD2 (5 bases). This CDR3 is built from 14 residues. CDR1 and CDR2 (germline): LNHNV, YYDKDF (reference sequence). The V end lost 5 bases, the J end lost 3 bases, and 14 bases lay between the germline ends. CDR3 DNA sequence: TGTGCCACCAGCGAAAACCGGGAACTCTACGAGCAGTACTTC. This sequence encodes CATSENRELYEQYF.

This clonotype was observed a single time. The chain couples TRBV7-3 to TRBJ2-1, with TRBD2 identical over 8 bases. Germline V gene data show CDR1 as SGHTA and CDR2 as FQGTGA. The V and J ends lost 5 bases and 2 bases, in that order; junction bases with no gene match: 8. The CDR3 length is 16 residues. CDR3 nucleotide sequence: TGTGCCAGCAGCCTCCGGGGGGGCAAAACCTACAATGAGCAGTTCTTC. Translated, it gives CASSLRGGKTYNEQFF.

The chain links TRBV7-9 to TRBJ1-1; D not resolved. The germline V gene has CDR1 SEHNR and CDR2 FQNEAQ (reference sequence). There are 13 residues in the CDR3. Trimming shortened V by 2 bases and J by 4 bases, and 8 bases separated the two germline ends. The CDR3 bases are TGTGCCAGCAGCTTAAGGGCAGGCACTGAAGCTTTCTTT. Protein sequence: CASSLRAGTEAFF.

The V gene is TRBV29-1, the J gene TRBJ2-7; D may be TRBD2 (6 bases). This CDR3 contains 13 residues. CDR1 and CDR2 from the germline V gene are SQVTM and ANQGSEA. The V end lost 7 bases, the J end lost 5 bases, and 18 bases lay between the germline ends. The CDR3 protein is CSGEVPGSDEQYF. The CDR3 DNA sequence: TGCAGCGGGGAGGTGCCAGGGTCCGACGAGCAGTACTTC.

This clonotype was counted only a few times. CDR3 loop: CASSFNRGRRYGYTF. The CDR3 DNA reads TGTGCCAGCAGTTTTAACAGGGGGCGCCGATATGGCTACACCTTC. The chain has TRBV27 and TRBJ1-2; the match to TRBD1 covers 9 bases. This CDR3 has 15 amino acids. Germline V gives CDR1 MNHEY, CDR2 SMNVEV (reference sequence). The trim removed 3 bases at V and 5 bases at J, leaving 7 bases unmatched.

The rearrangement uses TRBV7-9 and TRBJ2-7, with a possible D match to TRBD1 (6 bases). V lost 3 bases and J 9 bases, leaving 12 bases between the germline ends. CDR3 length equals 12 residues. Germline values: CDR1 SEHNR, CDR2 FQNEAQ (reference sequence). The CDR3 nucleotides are TGTGCCAGCAGCTTGGATCGACAGGCGCAGTACTTC. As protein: CASSLDRQAQYF.

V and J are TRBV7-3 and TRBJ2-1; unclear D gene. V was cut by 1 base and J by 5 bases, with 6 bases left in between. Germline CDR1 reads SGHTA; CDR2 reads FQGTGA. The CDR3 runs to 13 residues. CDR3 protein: CASSLIVNNEQFF. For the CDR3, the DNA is TGTGCCAGCAGCTTAATAGTCAACAATGAGCAGTTCTTC.

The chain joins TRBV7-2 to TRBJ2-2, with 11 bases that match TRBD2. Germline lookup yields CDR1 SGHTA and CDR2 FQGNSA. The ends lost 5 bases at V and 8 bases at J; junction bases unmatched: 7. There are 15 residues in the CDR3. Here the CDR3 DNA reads TGTGCCAGCAGCCCAGTATGGACTAGCGGGGGGGAGCTGTTTTTT. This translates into CASSPVWTSGGELFF.

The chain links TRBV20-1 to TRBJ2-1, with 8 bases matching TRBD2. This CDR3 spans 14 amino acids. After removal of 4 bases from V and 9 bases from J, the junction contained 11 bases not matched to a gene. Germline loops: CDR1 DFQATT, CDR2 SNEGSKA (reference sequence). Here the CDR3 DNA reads TGCAGTGCTAAATCTCGGGGGGGCACGGGTGAGCAGTTCTTC. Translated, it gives CSAKSRGGTGEQFF.

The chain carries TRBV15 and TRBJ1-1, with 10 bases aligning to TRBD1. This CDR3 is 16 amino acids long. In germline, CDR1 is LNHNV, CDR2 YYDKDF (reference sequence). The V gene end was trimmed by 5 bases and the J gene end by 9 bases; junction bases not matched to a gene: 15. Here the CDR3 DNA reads TGTGCCACCAGCCTCGGAGGACAGGGGGTATCCCGTAAAGCTTTCTTT. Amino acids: CATSLGGQGVSRKAFF.

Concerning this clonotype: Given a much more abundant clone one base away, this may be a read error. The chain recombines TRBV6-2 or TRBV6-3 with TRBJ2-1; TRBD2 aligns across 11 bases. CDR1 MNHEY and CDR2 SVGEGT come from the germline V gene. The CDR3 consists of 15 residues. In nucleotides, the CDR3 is TGTGTCAGCACCACTGTGACTAGCGGGGCTAATGAGCAGTTCTTC. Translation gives CVSTTVTSGANEQFF.

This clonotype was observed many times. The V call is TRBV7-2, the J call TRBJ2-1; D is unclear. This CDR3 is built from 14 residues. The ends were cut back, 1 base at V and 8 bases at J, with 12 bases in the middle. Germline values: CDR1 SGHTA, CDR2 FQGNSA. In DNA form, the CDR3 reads TGTGCCAGCAGCTTAGATGGCCCCCTGGATGAGCAGTTCTTC. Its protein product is CASSLDGPLDEQFF. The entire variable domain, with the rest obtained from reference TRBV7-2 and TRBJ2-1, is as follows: GAGVSQSPSNKVTEKGKDVELRCDPISGHTALYWYRQSLGQGLEFLIYFQGNSAPDKSGLPSDRFSAERTGGSVSTLTIQRTQQEDSAVYLCASSLDGPLDEQFFGPGTRLTVL.

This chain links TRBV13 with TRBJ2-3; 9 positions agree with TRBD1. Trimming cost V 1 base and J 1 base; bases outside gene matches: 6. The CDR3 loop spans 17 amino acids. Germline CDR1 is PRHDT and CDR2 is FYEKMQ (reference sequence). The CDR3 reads CASSLEWDRARTDTQYF. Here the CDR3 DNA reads TGTGCCAGCAGCTTAGAATGGGACAGGGCCCGCACAGATACGCAGTATTTT.

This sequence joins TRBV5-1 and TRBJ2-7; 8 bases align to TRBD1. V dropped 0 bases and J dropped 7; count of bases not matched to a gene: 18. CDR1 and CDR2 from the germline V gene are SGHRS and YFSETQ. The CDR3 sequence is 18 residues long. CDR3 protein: CASSLALGTGATYNEQYF. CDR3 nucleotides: TGCGCCAGCAGCTTGGCCCTCGGGACAGGTGCAACCTACAATGAGCAGTACTTC.

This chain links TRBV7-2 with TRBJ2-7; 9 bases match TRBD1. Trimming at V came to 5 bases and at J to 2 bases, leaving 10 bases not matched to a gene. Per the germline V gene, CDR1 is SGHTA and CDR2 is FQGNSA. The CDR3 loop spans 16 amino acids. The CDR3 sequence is CASSPGPGQGAYEQYF. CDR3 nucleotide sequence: TGTGCCAGCAGCCCCGGACCGGGACAGGGAGCCTACGAGCAGTACTTC. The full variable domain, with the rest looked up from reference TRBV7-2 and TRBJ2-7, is GAGVSQSPSNKVTEKGKDVELRCDPISGHTALYWYRQSLGQGLEFLIYFQGNSAPDKSGLPSDRFSAERTGGSVSTLTIQRTQQEDSAVYLCASSPGPGQGAYEQYFGPGTRLTVT.

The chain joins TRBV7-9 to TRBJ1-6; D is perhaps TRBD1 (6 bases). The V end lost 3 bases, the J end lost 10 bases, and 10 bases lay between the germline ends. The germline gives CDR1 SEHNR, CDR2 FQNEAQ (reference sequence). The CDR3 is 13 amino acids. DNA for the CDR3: TGTGCCAGCAGCTTCAGGGGAGAATCACCCCTCCACTTT. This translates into CASSFRGESPLHF.

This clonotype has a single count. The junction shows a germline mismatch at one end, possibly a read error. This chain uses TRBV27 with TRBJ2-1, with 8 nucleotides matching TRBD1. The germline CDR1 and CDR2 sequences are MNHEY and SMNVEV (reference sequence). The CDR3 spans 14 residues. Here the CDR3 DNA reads TGTGTCAGCACCAGGGACAGGTCCTACAATGAGCAGTTCTTC. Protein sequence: CVSTRDRSYNEQFF.

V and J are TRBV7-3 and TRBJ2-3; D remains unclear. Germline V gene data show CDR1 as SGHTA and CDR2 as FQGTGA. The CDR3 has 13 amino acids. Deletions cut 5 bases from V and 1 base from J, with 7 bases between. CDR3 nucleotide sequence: TGTGCCAGCAGCGTACCGGGCACAGATACGCAGTATTTT. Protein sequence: CASSVPGTDTQYF.

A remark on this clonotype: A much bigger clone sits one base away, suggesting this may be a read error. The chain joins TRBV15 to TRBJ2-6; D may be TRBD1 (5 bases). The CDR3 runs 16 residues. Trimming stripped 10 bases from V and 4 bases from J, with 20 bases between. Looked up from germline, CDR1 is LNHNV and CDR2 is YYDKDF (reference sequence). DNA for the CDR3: TGTGCCAGTCAGGTCAGGGTCTCTTTCGGGGCCAACGTCCTGACTTTC. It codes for CASQVRVSFGANVLTF.